Each of the 10 T cell receptor beta chains below was sequenced from the same sample in a study of blood T cell repertoires in COVID-19. TCRdb's table, derived via immunoSEQ multiplex PCR, lists solely in-frame clones and lacks some. The sample records fewer than 40,000 clones, roughly 90% being singletons. Sequencing was carried out using peripheral blood. Receptor source: a human donor in a cohort sampled during active COVID-19.

This clone was counted between two and nine times. Here the CDR3 reads CASSTGRGAYEQYF. For the CDR3, the DNA is TGTGCCAGCAGTACCGGCAGGGGAGCCTACGAGCAGTACTTC. This chain connects TRBV2 to TRBJ2-7, with D perhaps TRBD1 (6 bases). The ends were cut back, 5 bases at V and 2 bases at J, with 13 bases in the middle. The germline CDR1 and CDR2 sequences are SNHLY and FYNNEI. The CDR3 spans 14 residues.

This clone was picked up a small number of times. This chain uses TRBV6-6 with TRBJ1-1, with TRBD1 as a possible D gene (5 bases). Germline values: CDR1 MNHNY, CDR2 SVGAGI (reference sequence). Trimming shortened V by 5 bases and J by 1 base, and 17 bases separated the two germline ends. The CDR3 runs 16 residues. DNA for the CDR3: TGTGCCAGCAGTCCTCCCCCAGGGTCATCGAACACTGAAGCTTTCTTT. Translated, it gives CASSPPPGSSNTEAFF.

CDR3 sequence: CASSSQAPGVTEAFF. CDR3 bases: TGCGCCAGCAGCTCCCAGGCCCCAGGGGTCACTGAAGCTTTCTTT. The V and J genes are TRBV5-1 and TRBJ1-1; TRBD1 might be the D (6 bases). V gave up 3 bases and J gave up 4 bases, with 16 bases separating them. The CDR3 covers 15 residues. Per germline, CDR1 SGHRS and CDR2 YFSETQ.

The chain is built from TRBV2 and TRBJ1-2; a possible D gene is TRBD1 (6 bases). The CDR3 extends over 13 amino acids. Germline-derived CDR1 and CDR2 are SNHLY and FYNNEI. Trimming shortened V by 6 bases and J by 7 bases, and 15 bases separated the two germline ends. The CDR3 nucleotides read TGTGCCAGCAGCTACAGGGAAACGGCTGGCTACACCTTC. Translating it yields CASSYRETAGYTF.

The rearrangement joins TRBV5-4 to TRBJ2-7; the match to TRBD1 covers 8 bases. After removal of 4 bases from V and 2 bases from J, the junction contained 8 bases not matched to a gene. The CDR3 contains 15 residues. Germline CDR1 and CDR2: SGHNT and YYREEE (reference sequence). CDR3 in DNA: TGTGCCAGCAGCCCCGACGGACAGGGAGCCTACGAGCAGTACTTC. Translating it yields CASSPDGQGAYEQYF. Combining the CDR3 with reference TRBV5-4 and TRBJ2-7 gives the whole variable domain ETGVTQSPTHLIKTRGQQVTLRCSSQSGHNTVSWYQQALGQGPQFIFQYYREEENGRGNFPPRFSGLQFPNYSSELNVNALELDDSALYLCASSPDGQGAYEQYFGPGTRLTVT.

This clone was counted once. The rearrangement links TRBV11-2 to TRBJ1-6, with D tentatively TRBD1 (5 bases). The ends were cut back, 5 bases at V and 5 bases at J, with 13 bases in the middle. Germline V CDR1 and CDR2: SGHAT, FQNNGV. This CDR3 has 15 amino acids. CDR3 sequence reads: CASSQRTSNNSPLHF. In nucleotides, the CDR3 is TGTGCCAGCAGCCAACGGACATCTAATAATTCACCCCTCCACTTT.

This chain joins TRBV16 and TRBJ2-1; D gene unclear. Looked up from germline, CDR1 is KGHSY and CDR2 is FQNENV. The CDR3 consists of 13 residues. The V and J ends lost 0 bases and 9 bases respectively, with 9 bases between them. CDR3 residues: CASSQSPRGEQFF. The CDR3 DNA reads as TGTGCCAGCAGCCAATCACCGAGAGGTGAGCAGTTCTTC.

The rearrangement uses TRBV7-9 and TRBJ2-2; D might be TRBD1 (5 bases). V lost 2 bases to trimming and J lost 4 bases, with 8 bases between them. This CDR3 contains 14 residues. CDR1 SEHNR and CDR2 FQNEAQ come from the germline V gene (reference sequence). Here the CDR3 reads CASSLQGFTGELFF. CDR3 bases: TGTGCCAGCAGCTTACAGGGATTCACCGGGGAGCTGTTTTTT.

The chain joins TRBV6-6 to TRBJ1-2; 9 nucleotides match TRBD1. The CDR3 has 17 amino acids. Germline CDR1 and CDR2: MNHNY and SVGAGI (reference sequence). V lost 5 bases to trimming and J lost 0 bases; unmatched junction nucleotides: 10. As DNA, the CDR3 is TGTGCCAGCAGTCGACTAGGGACAGGGAGAGCTAACTATGGCTACACCTTC. Its protein is CASSRLGTGRANYGYTF.

The V and J genes are TRBV6-2 or TRBV6-3 and TRBJ2-7; 12 positions agree with TRBD2. The CDR3 covers 14 residues. Germline V gives CDR1 MNHEY, CDR2 SVGEGT. With 5 bases clipped from V and 2 bases from J, the junction kept 1 base outside the gene matches. Written as DNA, the CDR3 is TGTGCCAGCAGTCGACTAGCGGGGGCCTACGAGCAGTACTTC. It codes for CASSRLAGAYEQYF.